One sample yielded the 12 T cell receptor beta chains listed below, sequenced in a study of neoadjuvant anti-PD-1 for oral cavity cancer. Measured with immunoSEQ multiplex PCR; TCRdb has only the in-frame clones, and not every one. The data contain 84,000 or so clones, 84% of them singletons. Sequenced material: PBMCs, taken before nivolumab (anti-PD-1) treatment. The receptors were gathered from a person between 40 and 85 years old with oral cavity squamous cell carcinoma.

The chain combines TRBV29-1 with TRBJ2-7; possibly TRBD1 for D (6 bases). Germline V gives CDR1 SQVTM, CDR2 ANQGSEA. V was shortened by 4 bases and J by 2 bases, with 9 bases between the two germline ends. The CDR3 length is 12 residues. CDR3 in amino acids: CSVGDRPYEQYF. The CDR3 DNA follows: TGCAGCGTTGGCGACAGGCCCTACGAGCAGTACTTC.

In this sample, this clone turned up once. This rearrangement joins TRBV5-1 to TRBJ1-1, with D unresolved. CDR3 length: 15 residues. V dropped 0 bases and J dropped 5 bases, with 14 bases sitting between them. The germline CDR1 and CDR2 sequences are SGHRS and YFSETQ. CDR3 sequence (DNA): TGCGCCAGCAGCTTGGCTATGGGTGGCATAACTGAAGCTTTCTTT. Residues: CASSLAMGGITEAFF.

This chain uses TRBV5-1 with TRBJ2-1, with 9 positions matching TRBD1. Germline assignment: CDR1 SGHRS and CDR2 YFSETQ. The CDR3 spans 15 residues. Trimming took 4 bases from V and 7 from J; bases not matched to a gene: 9. DNA for the CDR3: TGCGCCAGCAGCCTTACAGGGGGCGCACAGAATGAGCAGTTCTTC. Translation: CASSLTGGAQNEQFF.

This clone appeared once. At one boundary the junction diverges from the germline segment, which might be a read error. V is TRBV11-1 and J is TRBJ2-1, with unresolved D. Per germline, CDR1 SGHAT and CDR2 FQDESV (reference sequence). This CDR3 comprises 15 residues. In DNA, the CDR3 is TGTGCCACCAGCCTCTCACCCACTCGGAACAATGAGCAGTTCTTC. It encodes CATSLSPTRNNEQFF.

The chain is built from TRBV5-1 and TRBJ2-5; TRBD1 aligns across 8 bases. After removal of 0 bases from V and 1 base from J, the junction contained 2 bases not matched to a gene. CDR3 size: 15 residues. In germline, CDR1 is SGHRS, CDR2 YFSETQ. CDR3 DNA sequence: TGCGCCAGCAGCTTGGTACAGGGGGGCCAAGAGACCCAGTACTTC. Translation: CASSLVQGGQETQYF.

This rearrangement joins TRBV5-4 to TRBJ1-1; the D is unclear. Trimming shortened V by 0 bases and J by 4 bases, and 13 bases separated the two germline ends. The V gene's germline CDR1 is SGHNT and CDR2 YYREEE (reference sequence). This CDR3 has 15 residues. CDR3 bases: TGTGCCAGCAGCTTGGAGTACCAGGTCAGCACTGAAGCTTTCTTT. Amino acids: CASSLEYQVSTEAFF. Based on the CDR3 plus reference TRBV5-4 and TRBJ1-1, the full variable domain is ETGVTQSPTHLIKTRGQQVTLRCSSQSGHNTVSWYQQALGQGPQFIFQYYREEENGRGNFPPRFSGLQFPNYSSELNVNALELDDSALYLCASSLEYQVSTEAFFGQGTRLTVV.

In its sample, this clone was seen a few times. The chain is built from TRBV5-1 and TRBJ1-4; the D is unclear. The length of the CDR3 is 15 residues. Trimming took off 4 bases at V and 0 bases at J, with 10 bases between the two ends. The germline V gene encodes CDR1 SGHRS and CDR2 YFSETQ. CDR3 DNA sequence: TGCGCCAGCAGCGCCCAGACCGCAACTAATGAAAAACTGTTTTTT. Translation: CASSAQTATNEKLFF.

This clone is medium-sized in the sample. V is TRBV11-2 and J is TRBJ1-2; 7 bases agree with TRBD1. V shed 4 bases, J shed 4 bases, and the junction held 3 bases outside the gene matches. The germline CDR1 and CDR2 sequences are SGHAT and FQNNGV. The CDR3 has 13 amino acids. The CDR3 here is CASSSTGIYGYTF. In DNA form, the CDR3 reads TGTGCCAGCAGCTCGACAGGGATCTATGGCTACACCTTC.

The rearrangement joins TRBV30 to TRBJ1-5, with D hard to call. With 2 bases removed from V and 9 bases from J, the gap between germline ends came to 14 bases. The germline CDR1 and CDR2 sequences are GTSNPN and SVGIG (reference sequence). The CDR3 extends over 13 amino acids. The chain's CDR3 is CAWSSEGYGPQHF. For the CDR3, the DNA is TGTGCCTGGAGTTCGGAAGGGTACGGGCCCCAGCATTTT.

This rearrangement joins TRBV29-1 to TRBJ2-7, with D possibly being TRBD2 (6 bases). This CDR3 contains 13 residues. Deletions cut 0 bases from V and 7 bases from J, with 13 bases between. Germline V gene sequence: CDR1 SQVTM, CDR2 ANQGSEA. The CDR3 loop is CSVEDLRREEQYF. In DNA form, the CDR3 reads TGCAGCGTTGAAGACCTCCGGAGGGAGGAGCAGTACTTC.

The rearrangement joins TRBV28 to TRBJ1-4; no clear D. CDR3 length: 15 residues. The germline V gene encodes CDR1 MDHEN and CDR2 SYDVKM. The V end lost 4 bases, the J end lost 5 bases, and 14 bases lay between the germline ends. The CDR3 DNA sequence: TGTGCCAGCAGTTCGTACCTGACGGTGAATGAAAAACTGTTTTTT. Residues: CASSSYLTVNEKLFF. Full variable domain (missing parts from reference TRBV28 and TRBJ1-4): DVKVTQSSRYLVKRTGEKVFLECVQDMDHENMFWYRQDPGLGLRLIYFSYDVKMKEKGDIPEGYSVSREKKERFSLILESASTNQTSMYLCASSSYLTVNEKLFFGSGTQLSVL.

This sequence joins TRBV5-1 and TRBJ1-1; tentative D call: TRBD1 (5 bases). The germline V gene encodes CDR1 SGHRS and CDR2 YFSETQ. This CDR3 spans 16 amino acids. With 0 bases removed from V and 3 bases from J, the gap between germline ends came to 15 bases. The CDR3 sequence is CASSLASGPWDTEAFF. CDR3 in DNA: TGCGCCAGCAGCTTGGCCTCGGGACCCTGGGACACTGAAGCTTTCTTT. Combining the CDR3 with reference TRBV5-1 and TRBJ1-1 gives the whole variable domain KAGVTQTPRYLIKTRGQQVTLSCSPISGHRSVSWYQQTPGQGLQFLFEYFSETQRNKGNFPGRFSGRQFSNSRSEMNVSTLELGDSALYLCASSLASGPWDTEAFFGQGTRLTVV.